This TCR beta chain was captured in a study of long-term antiretroviral therapy in people with HIV. Germline CDR1 is MGHDK and CDR2 is SYGVNS. The V end lost 8 bases, the J end lost 7 bases, and 8 bases lay between the germline ends. This CDR3 is built from 10 residues. Each sample contained about 1-10 million cryopreserved PBMC, thawed before DNA extraction. A v3.0 immunoSEQ assay was performed at survey level. Method: immunoSEQ multiplex PCR; TCRdb's copy keeps in-frame clones and lacks some. The data contain around 40,000 clones, 65% to 90% of them singletons. This clone came up a few times. This receptor was identified in a woman aged 18-29 years with HIV. The sample was unsorted PBMCs, taken just before starting antiretroviral therapy. The V and J genes are TRBV25-1 and TRBJ1-2; D remains unclear. The CDR3: CASVEGGYTF. The DNA for the CDR3 is TGTGCCAGCGTGGAGGGTGGCTACACCTTC.